One and the same sample provided the 9 T cell receptor beta chains below, sequenced in a study of long-term antiretroviral therapy in people with HIV. This was the immunoSEQ v3.0 assay at survey level. The repertoire was sequenced with immunoSEQ multiplex PCR; TCRdb's copy has only in-frame clones and lacks some. This table has under 14,000 clones, about four fifths appearing once. This specimen consisted of unsorted PBMCs, obtained 1.8 years after starting antiretroviral therapy. All receptors come from a man between 40 and 49 years old with HIV.

The V call is TRBV29-1, the J call TRBJ2-5; 8 bases are a match to TRBD2. With V trimmed by 6 bases and J by 1 base, 7 bases remained unmatched. CDR3 length: 14 residues. Germline V gene sequence: CDR1 SQVTM, CDR2 ANQGSEA. CDR3 DNA sequence: TGCAGCGTCGGGGCTAGCGGGCTCCAAGAGACCCAGTACTTC. Translating it yields CSVGASGLQETQYF. The full variable domain, its missing parts supplied by reference TRBV29-1 and TRBJ2-5, is SAVISQKPSRDICQRGTSLTIQCQVDSQVTMMFWYRQQPGQSLTLIATANQGSEATYESGFVIDKFPISRPNLTFSTLTVSNMSPEDSSIYLCSVGASGLQETQYFGPGTRLLVL.

This clone was seen a single time. The chain recombines TRBV28 with TRBJ2-7, with D possibly matching TRBD1 (5 bases). This CDR3 is built from 17 residues. Trimming cost V 5 bases and J 6 bases, with 26 bases left between them. Germline V gene lookup returns CDR1 MDHEN and CDR2 SYDVKM. The CDR3 reads CASSPPVGKEDTLEQYF. The CDR3 DNA reads TGTGCCAGCAGTCCGCCTGTAGGTAAAGAGGACACCCTCGAGCAGTACTTC.

The rearrangement links TRBV7-7 to TRBJ2-2; D not certain. Trimming stripped 4 bases from V and 4 bases from J, with 10 bases between. From germline, CDR1 is SSHAT and CDR2 FNYEAQ (reference sequence). This CDR3 comprises 14 residues. CDR3 region: CASSYQPSTGELFF. CDR3 nucleotides: TGTGCCAGCAGCTATCAACCGAGCACCGGGGAGCTGTTTTTT. Using reference TRBV7-7 and TRBJ2-2 for the parts outside the CDR3, the full variable domain is GAGVSQSPRYKVTKRGQDVTLRCDPISSHATLYWYQQALGQGPEFLTYFNYEAQPDKSGLPSDRFSAERPEGSISTLTIQRTEQRDSAMYRCASSYQPSTGELFFGEGSRLTVL.

The V gene is TRBV27, the J gene TRBJ1-4; 7 bases fit TRBD1. Germline lookup yields CDR1 MNHEY and CDR2 SMNVEV (reference sequence). The CDR3 runs to 17 residues. V lost 5 bases and J lost 0; bases outside the gene matches: 9. The CDR3 nucleotides read TGTGCCAGCAGTCCGGACGGGACAGATGCAACTAATGAAAAACTGTTTTTT. It specifies CASSPDGTDATNEKLFF.

The rearrangement uses TRBV20-1 and TRBJ2-3, with D possibly TRBD2 on 6 matching bases. V gave up 5 bases and J gave up 6 bases, with 9 bases separating them. Germline loops: CDR1 DFQATT, CDR2 SNEGSKA (reference sequence). The CDR3 extends over 11 amino acids. The DNA of the CDR3 is TGCAGTGCTGCCGCGGGGGATACGCAGTATTTT. This codes for CSAAAGDTQYF.

The genes are TRBV5-6 and TRBJ2-7; perhaps TRBD1 as D (6 bases). CDR1 and CDR2 from the germline V gene are SGHDT and YYEEEE. The V end was cut by 5 bases, the J end by 9 bases, with 21 bases between. This CDR3 region has 14 residues. DNA for the CDR3: TGTGCCAGCAGACTCCGGACAGCTCCCCCAGGGCAGTACTTC. This translates into CASRLRTAPPGQYF.

The chain is built from TRBV18 and TRBJ1-4; 8 nucleotides agree with TRBD1. Trimming at V came to 2 bases and at J to 6 bases, leaving 8 bases not matched to a gene. Germline V lookup: CDR1 KGHSH, CDR2 LQKENI. The length of the CDR3 is 16 residues. Here the CDR3 reads CASSPTDRVQDEKLFF. For the CDR3, the DNA is TGTGCCAGCTCACCAACGGACAGGGTTCAGGATGAAAAACTGTTTTTT.

This clone was found a few times. The V call is TRBV6-1, the J call TRBJ1-5, with D possibly TRBD1 on 5 matching bases. This CDR3 comprises 15 residues. V was shortened by 3 bases and J by 3 bases, with 12 bases between the two germline ends. CDR1 and CDR2 (germline): MNHNS, SASEGT. CDR3 residues: CASSDQTDYNQPQHF. CDR3 nucleotides: TGTGCCAGCAGTGACCAGACAGATTACAATCAGCCCCAGCATTTT.

Here the CDR3 DNA reads TGTGCCAGCGGATGGGATTTTAACCCCTTGGGAGAGACCCAGTACTTC. Protein sequence: CASGWDFNPLGETQYF. V usage is TRBV2 and J usage is TRBJ2-5; D is ambiguous. This CDR3 spans 16 amino acids. V lost 8 bases and J lost 4, with 23 bases in between. Germline V gene sequence: CDR1 SNHLY, CDR2 FYNNEI.